The entry below describes one T cell receptor beta chain. What it recognizes is unknown. Per the germline V gene, CDR1 is SEHNR and CDR2 is FQNEAQ (reference sequence). V was shortened by 3 bases and J by 5 bases, with 13 bases between the two germline ends. The CDR3 runs to 14 residues. The data belong to a study of response to subunit inactivated influenza vaccine. Each CDR3 protein is one row after TCRdb ran MiXCR on the RT-PCR reads. The table shows about 160,000 distinct CDR3 sequences, with 11% occurring only once. Findings and caveats of the study: Few new T cells, the authors suggested, are recruited by each seasonal influenza vaccination.

Sequences were derived from non-naive T cells sorted from PBMCs, sampled roughly 6 weeks after vaccination. The chain couples TRBV7-9 to TRBJ1-1; tentative D call: TRBD1 (5 bases). The sequence derives from a man aged 50 to 60 who received an inactivated influenza vaccine. The CDR3 sequence is CASSLGTRVTEAFF. In nucleotides, the CDR3 is TGTGCCAGCAGCTTGGGGACCCGGGTTACTGAAGCTTTCTTT.